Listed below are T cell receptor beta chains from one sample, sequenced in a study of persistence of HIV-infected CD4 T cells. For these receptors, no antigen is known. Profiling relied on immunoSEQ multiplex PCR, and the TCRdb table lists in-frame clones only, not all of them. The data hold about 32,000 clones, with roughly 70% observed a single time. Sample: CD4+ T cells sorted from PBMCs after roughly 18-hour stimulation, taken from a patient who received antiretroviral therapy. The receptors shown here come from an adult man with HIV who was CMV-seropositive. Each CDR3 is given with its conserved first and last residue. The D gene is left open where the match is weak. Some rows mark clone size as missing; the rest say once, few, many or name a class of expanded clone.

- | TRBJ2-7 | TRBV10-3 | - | TGTGCCATCAGTAGGGATCTATTTTACGAGCAGTACTTC | CAISRDLFYEQYF
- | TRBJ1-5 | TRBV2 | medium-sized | TGTGCCAGCAGCGGGAGGACCCACAATCAGCCCCAGCATTTT | CASSGRTHNQPQHF
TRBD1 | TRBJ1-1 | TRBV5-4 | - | TGTGCCAGCAGCTTGCCGGGACAGCCGAACACTGAAGCTTTCTTT | CASSLPGQPNTEAFF
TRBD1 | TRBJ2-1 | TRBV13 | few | TGTGCCAGCAGCTGGACAGGGGCTTACAATGAGCAGTTCTTC | CASSWTGAYNEQFF
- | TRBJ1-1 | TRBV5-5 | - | TGTGCCAGCAGCTTGGCTAGGGCCACTGAAGCTTTCTTT | CASSLARATEAFF
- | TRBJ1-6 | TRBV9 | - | TGTGCCAGCAGCGTAGCAGGGCAGGGAGGTAATTCACCCCTCCACTTT | CASSVAGQGGNSPLHF
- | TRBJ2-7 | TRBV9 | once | TGTGCCAGCAGCGTACAATGGCAGGGGTACCACGAGCAGTACTTC | CASSVQWQGYHEQYF
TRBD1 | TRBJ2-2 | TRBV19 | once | TGTGCCAGCTCCCGGGACAGAGACACCGGGGAGCTGTTTTTT | CASSRDRDTGELFF
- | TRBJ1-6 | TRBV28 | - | TGTGCCAGCATGGGTAGGGACTTCTATAATTCACCCCTCCACTTT | CASMGRDFYNSPLHF
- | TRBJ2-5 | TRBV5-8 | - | TGTGCCAGCCAGGGAATTGGAGAGACCCAGTACTTC | CASQGIGETQYF
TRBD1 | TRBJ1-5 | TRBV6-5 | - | TGTGCCAGCAGTTTAAGGACAGGCGGTCAGCCCCAGCATTTT | CASSLRTGGQPQHF
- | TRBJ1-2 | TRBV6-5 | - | TGTGCCAGCAGTATTCAGCACTATGGCTACACCTTC | CASSIQHYGYTF
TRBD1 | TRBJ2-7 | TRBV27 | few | TGTGCCAGCAGTTTGAAACTGGACAGGGGCTACGAGCAGTACTTC | CASSLKLDRGYEQYF
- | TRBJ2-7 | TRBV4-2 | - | TGTGCCAGCAGCCGAGACGGGGACTACGAGCAGTACTTC | CASSRDGDYEQYF